This note documents a single TCR beta chain sequence. What it recognizes is unknown. This may arise from a read error, as a much more abundant clone is one base away. These data belong to a study of T cells in Graves' hyperthyroidism and ophthalmopathy. Overall study findings and caveats: Model predictions of ophthalmopathy came a median approximately 6 months before onset. Stable hyperthyroidism was separated from ophthalmopathy by a model based on 13 V-J features.

The CDR3 spans 12 residues. The germline CDR1 and CDR2 sequences are SQVTM and ANQGSEA. V lost 8 bases and J lost 4, with 14 bases in between. Using RNA transcripts as the source, TCR beta CDR3 regions were amplified. During a first-round RT-PCR of the TCR CDR3, the HTBI primer set was used. Each CDR3 protein is one row after TCRdb ran MiXCR on the multiplex PCR reads. This repertoire shows 220,000 or so distinct CDR3 sequences, around 17% found once; its top ten account for less than 35%. The V gene is TRBV29-1, the J gene TRBJ1-1; possibly TRBD1 for D (5 bases). Sequencing was carried out using blood. This receptor was obtained from a woman aged 18-35 years with Graves' ophthalmopathy. The CDR3: CSTGRGGTEAFF. The CDR3 DNA is TGCAGCACCGGGAGGGGAGGCACTGAAGCTTTCTTT.